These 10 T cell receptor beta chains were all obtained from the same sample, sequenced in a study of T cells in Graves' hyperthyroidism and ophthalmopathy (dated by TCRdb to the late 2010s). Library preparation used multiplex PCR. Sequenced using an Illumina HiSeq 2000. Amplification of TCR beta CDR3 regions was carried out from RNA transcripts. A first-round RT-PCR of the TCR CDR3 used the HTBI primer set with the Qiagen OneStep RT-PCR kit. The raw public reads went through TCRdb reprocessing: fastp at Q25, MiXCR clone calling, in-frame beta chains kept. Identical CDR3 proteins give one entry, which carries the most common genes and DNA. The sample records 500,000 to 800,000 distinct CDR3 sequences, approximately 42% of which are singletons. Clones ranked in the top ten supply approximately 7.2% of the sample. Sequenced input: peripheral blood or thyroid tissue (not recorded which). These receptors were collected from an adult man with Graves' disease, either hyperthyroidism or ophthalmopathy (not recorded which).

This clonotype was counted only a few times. CDR3 loop: CASSFEGTQVNEKLFF. CDR3 nucleotides: TGCGCCAGCAGCTTCGAGGGGACACAGGTTAATGAAAAACTGTTTTTT. This sequence joins TRBV5-1 and TRBJ1-4; a possible D gene is TRBD1 (6 bases). The CDR3 runs 16 residues. Between the trimmed V and J ends, which lost 2 bases and 4 bases, there was a span of 15 bases. In germline, CDR1 is SGHRS, CDR2 YFSETQ. The full variable domain, completed using reference TRBV5-1 and TRBJ1-4, is KAGVTQTPRYLIKTRGQQVTLSCSPISGHRSVSWYQQTPGQGLQFLFEYFSETQRNKGNFPGRFSGRQFSNSRSEMNVSTLELGDSALYLCASSFEGTQVNEKLFFGSGTQLSVL.

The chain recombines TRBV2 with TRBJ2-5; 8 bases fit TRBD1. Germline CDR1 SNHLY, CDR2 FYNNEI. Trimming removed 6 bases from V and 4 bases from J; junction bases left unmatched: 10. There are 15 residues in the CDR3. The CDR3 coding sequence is TGTGCCAGCAGAGGGACAGGACAGTACCGAGAGACCCAGTACTTC. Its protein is CASRGTGQYRETQYF.

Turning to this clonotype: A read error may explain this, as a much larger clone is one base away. CDR3 residues: CASRPAGTYEQYF. The CDR3 coding sequence is TGTGCCAGCAGGCCCGCCGGGACCTACGAGCAGTACTTC. This rearrangement joins TRBV7-8 to TRBJ2-7, with D possibly matching TRBD2 (5 bases). Germline loops: CDR1 SGHVS, CDR2 FQNEAQ. This CDR3 spans 13 amino acids. V was clipped by 6 bases and J by 2 bases, with 11 bases between them.

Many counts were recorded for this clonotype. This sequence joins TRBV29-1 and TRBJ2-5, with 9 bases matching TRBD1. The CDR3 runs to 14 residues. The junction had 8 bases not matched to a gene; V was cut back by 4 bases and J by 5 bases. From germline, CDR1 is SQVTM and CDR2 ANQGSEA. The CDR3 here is CSVASTGGGETQYF. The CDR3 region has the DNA TGCAGCGTTGCCTCCACAGGGGGCGGGGAGACCCAGTACTTC. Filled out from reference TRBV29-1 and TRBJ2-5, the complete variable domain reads SAVISQKPSRDICQRGTSLTIQCQVDSQVTMMFWYRQQPGQSLTLIATANQGSEATYESGFVIDKFPISRPNLTFSTLTVSNMSPEDSSIYLCSVASTGGGETQYFGPGTRLLVL.

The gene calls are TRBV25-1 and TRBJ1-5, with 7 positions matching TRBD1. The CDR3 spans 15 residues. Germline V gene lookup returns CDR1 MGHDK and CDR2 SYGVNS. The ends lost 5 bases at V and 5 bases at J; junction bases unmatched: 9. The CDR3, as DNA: TGTGCCAGCAGTTACGGGACAGCGCCTGATCAGCCCCAGCATTTT. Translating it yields CASSYGTAPDQPQHF. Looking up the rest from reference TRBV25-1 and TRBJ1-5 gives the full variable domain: EADIYQTPRYLVIGTGKKITLECSQTMGHDKMYWYQQDPGMELHLIHYSYGVNSTEKGDLSSESTVSRIRTEHFPLTLESARPSHTSQYLCASSYGTAPDQPQHFGDGTRLSIL.

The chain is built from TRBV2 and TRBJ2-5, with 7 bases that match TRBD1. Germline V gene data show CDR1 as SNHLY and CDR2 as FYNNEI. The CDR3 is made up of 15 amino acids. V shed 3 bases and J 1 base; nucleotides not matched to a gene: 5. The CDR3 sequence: CASSDKNRGQETQYF. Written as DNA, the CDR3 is TGTGCCAGCAGTGATAAGAACAGGGGCCAAGAGACCCAGTACTTC.

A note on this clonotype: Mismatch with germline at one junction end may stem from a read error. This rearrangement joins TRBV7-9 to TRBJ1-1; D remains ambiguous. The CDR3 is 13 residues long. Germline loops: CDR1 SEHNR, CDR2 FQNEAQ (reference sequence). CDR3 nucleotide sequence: TGTGCCATCAGCCACAACAGGAACACTGAAGCTTTCTTT. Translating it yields CAISHNRNTEAFF.

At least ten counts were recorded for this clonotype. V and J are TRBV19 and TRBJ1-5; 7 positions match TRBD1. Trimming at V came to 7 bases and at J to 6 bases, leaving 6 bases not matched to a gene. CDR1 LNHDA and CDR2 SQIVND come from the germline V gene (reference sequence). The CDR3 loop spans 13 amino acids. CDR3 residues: CASTRQGAQPQHF. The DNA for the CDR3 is TGTGCCAGTACGAGACAGGGCGCTCAGCCCCAGCATTTT.

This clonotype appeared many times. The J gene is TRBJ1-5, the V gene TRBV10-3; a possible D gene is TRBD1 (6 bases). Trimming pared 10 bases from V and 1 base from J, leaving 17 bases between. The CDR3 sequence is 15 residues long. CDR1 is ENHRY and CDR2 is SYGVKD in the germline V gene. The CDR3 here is CATRRGAGSNQPQHF. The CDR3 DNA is TGTGCCACCCGGCGGGGGGCTGGGAGCAATCAGCCCCAGCATTTT.

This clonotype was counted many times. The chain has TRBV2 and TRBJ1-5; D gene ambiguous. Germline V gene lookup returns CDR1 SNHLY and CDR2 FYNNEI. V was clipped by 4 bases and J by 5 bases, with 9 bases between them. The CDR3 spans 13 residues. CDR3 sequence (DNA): TGTGCCAGCAGTGGACGGTCGGATCAGCCCCAGCATTTT. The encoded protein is CASSGRSDQPQHF.